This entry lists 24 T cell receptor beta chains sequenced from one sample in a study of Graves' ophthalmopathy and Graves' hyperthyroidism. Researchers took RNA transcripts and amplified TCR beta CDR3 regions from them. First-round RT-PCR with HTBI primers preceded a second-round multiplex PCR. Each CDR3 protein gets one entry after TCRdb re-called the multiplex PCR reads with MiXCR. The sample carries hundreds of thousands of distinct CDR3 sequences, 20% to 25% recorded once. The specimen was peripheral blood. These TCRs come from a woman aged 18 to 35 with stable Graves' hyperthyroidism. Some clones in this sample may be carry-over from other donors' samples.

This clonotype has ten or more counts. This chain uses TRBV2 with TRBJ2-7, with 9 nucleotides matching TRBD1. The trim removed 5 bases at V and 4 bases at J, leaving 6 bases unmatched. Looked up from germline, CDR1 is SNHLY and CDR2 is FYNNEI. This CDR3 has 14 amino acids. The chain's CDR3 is CASSPEQGAYEQYF. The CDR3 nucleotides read TGTGCCAGCAGTCCTGAACAGGGGGCGTACGAGCAGTACTTC.

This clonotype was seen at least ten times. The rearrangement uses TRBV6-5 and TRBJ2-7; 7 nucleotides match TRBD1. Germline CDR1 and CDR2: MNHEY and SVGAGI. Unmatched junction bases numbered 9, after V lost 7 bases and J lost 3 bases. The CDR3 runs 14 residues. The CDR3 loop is CASISGTALYEQYF. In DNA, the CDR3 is TGTGCCAGCATTTCGGGGACAGCACTCTACGAGCAGTACTTC.

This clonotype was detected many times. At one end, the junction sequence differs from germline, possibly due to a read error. The CDR3 DNA follows: TGTGCCAGCAGTTACCGGGACCTTTTTTACTTC. This translates into CASSYRDLFYF. V is TRBV6-5 and J is TRBJ1-2; the D gene is possibly TRBD1 (5 bases). From germline, CDR1 is MNHEY and CDR2 SVGAGI. This CDR3 contains 11 residues.

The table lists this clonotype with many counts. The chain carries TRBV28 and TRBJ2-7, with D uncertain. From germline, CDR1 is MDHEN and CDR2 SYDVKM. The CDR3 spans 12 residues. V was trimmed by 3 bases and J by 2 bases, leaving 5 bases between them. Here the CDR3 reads CASSFPTYEQYF. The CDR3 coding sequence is TGTGCCAGCAGTTTCCCCACCTACGAGCAGTACTTC.

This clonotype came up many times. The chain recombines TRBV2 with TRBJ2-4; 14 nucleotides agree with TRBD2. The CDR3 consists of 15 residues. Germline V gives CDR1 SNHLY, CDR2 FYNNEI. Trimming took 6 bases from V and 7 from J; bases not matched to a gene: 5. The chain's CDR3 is CASSLRTSGGNIQYF. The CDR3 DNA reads TGTGCCAGCAGCCTTCGGACTAGCGGGGGGAACATTCAGTACTTC.

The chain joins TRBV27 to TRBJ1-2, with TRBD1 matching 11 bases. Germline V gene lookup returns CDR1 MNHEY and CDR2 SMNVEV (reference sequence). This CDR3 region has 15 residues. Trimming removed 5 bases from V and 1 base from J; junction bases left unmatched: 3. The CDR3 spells CASSPGQGVNYGYTF. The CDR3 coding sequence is TGTGCCAGCAGTCCGGGACAGGGGGTTAACTATGGCTACACCTTC.

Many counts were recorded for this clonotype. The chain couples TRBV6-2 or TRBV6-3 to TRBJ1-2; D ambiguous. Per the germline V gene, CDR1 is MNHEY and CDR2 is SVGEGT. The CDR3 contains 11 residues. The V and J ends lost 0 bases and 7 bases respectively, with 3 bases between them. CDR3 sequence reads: CASSYSSGYTF. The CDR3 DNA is TGTGCCAGCAGTTACTCGAGTGGCTACACCTTC.

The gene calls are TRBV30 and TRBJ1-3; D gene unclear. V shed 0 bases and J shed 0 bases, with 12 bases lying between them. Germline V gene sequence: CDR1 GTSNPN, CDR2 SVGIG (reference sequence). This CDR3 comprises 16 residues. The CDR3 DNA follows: TGTGCCTGGAGTGTACCCTGGACGGTCTCTGGAAACACCATATATTTT. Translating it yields CAWSVPWTVSGNTIYF.

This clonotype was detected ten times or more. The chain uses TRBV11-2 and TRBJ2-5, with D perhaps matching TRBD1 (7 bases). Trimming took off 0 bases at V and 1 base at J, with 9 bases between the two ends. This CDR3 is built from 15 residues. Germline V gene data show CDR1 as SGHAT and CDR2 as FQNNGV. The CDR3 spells CASSLERDSQETQYF. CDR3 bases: TGTGCCAGCAGCTTAGAGCGGGACAGCCAAGAGACCCAGTACTTC.

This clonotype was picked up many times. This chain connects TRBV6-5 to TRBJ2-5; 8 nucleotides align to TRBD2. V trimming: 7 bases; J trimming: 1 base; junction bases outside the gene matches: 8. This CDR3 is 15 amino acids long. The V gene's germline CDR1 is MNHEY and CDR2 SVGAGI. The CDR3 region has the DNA TGTGCCAGCACTCCGGGGGGGGGCTCCCAAGAGACCCAGTACTTC. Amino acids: CASTPGGGSQETQYF.

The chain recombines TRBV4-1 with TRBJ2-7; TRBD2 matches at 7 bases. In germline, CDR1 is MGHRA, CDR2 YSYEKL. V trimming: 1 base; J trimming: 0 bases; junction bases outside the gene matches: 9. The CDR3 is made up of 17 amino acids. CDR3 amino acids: CASSQVGGGGHSYEQYF. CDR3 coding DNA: TGCGCCAGCAGCCAAGTGGGAGGCGGGGGTCACTCCTACGAGCAGTACTTC.

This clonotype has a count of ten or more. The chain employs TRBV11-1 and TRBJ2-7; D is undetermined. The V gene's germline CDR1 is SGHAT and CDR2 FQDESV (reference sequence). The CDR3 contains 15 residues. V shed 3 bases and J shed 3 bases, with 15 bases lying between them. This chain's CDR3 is CASSLYEKGRYEQYF. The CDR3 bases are TGTGCCAGCAGCTTGTACGAGAAGGGTCGCTACGAGCAGTACTTC.

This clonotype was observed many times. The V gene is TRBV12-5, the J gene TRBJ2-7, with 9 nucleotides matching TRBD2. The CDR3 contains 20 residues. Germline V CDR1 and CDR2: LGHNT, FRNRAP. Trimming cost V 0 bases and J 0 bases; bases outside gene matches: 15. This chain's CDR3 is CASGLVLLMVAGDTSYEQYF. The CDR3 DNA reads TGTGCTAGTGGTTTGGTACTATTAATGGTAGCGGGGGATACCTCCTACGAGCAGTACTTC.

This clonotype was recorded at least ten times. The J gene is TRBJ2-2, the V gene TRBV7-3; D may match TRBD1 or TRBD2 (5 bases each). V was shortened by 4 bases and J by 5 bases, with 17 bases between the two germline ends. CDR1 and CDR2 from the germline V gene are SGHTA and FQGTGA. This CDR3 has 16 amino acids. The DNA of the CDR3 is TGTGCCAGCAGCTCCCCCGGGACCCGCCAAACCGGGGAGCTGTTTTTT. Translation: CASSSPGTRQTGELFF.

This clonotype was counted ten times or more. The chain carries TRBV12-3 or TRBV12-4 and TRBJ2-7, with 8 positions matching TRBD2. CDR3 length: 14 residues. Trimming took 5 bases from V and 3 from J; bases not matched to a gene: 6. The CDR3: CASSSSGINYEQYF. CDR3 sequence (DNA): TGTGCCAGCAGTAGTAGCGGGATCAACTACGAGCAGTACTTC.

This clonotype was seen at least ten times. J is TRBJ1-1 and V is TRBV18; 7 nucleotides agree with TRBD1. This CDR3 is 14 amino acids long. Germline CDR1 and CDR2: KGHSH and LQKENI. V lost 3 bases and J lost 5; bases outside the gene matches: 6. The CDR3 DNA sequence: TGTGCCAGCTCACCTGACAGGGAAGGGACTGAAGCTTTCTTT. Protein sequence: CASSPDREGTEAFF.

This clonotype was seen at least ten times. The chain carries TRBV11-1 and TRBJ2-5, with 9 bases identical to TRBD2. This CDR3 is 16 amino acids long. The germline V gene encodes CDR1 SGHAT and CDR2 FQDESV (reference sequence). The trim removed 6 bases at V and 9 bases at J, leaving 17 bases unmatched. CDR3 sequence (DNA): TGTGCCAGCAGTCCCGGGACTAGCATATCAGGGGAGGCCCAGTACTTC. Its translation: CASSPGTSISGEAQYF. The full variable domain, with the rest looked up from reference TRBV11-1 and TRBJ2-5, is EAEVAQSPRYKITEKSQAVAFWCDPISGHATLYWYRQILGQGPELLVQFQDESVVDDSQLPKDRFSAERLKGVDSTLKIQPAELGDSAMYLCASSPGTSISGEAQYFGPGTRLLVL.

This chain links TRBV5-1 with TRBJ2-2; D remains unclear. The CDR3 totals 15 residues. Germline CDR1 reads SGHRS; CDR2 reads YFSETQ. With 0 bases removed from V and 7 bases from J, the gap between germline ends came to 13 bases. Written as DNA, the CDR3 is TGCGCCAGCAGCTTGGAGTCTAATTTATTCGGGGAGCTGTTTTTT. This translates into CASSLESNLFGELFF. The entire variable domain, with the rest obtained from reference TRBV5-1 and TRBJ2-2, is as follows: KAGVTQTPRYLIKTRGQQVTLSCSPISGHRSVSWYQQTPGQGLQFLFEYFSETQRNKGNFPGRFSGRQFSNSRSEMNVSTLELGDSALYLCASSLESNLFGELFFGEGSRLTVL.

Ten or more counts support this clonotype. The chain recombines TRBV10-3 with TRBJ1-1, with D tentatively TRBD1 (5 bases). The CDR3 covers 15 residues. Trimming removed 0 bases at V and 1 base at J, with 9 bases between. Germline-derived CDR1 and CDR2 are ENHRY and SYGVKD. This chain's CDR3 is CAISESTVTNTEAFF. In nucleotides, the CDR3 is TGTGCCATCAGTGAGTCGACAGTAACGAACACTGAAGCTTTCTTT.

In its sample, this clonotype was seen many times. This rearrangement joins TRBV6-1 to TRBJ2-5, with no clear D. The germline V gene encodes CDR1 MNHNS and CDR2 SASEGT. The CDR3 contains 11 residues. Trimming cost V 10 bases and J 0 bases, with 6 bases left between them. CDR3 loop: CAIGNQETQYF. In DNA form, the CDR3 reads TGTGCCATCGGTAACCAAGAGACCCAGTACTTC.

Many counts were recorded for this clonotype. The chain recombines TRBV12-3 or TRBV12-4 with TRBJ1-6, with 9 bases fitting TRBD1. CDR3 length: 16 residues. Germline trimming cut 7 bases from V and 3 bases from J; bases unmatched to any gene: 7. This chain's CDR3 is CASTMGQGSYNSPLHF. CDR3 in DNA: TGTGCCAGCACAATGGGACAGGGAAGCTATAATTCACCCCTCCACTTT.

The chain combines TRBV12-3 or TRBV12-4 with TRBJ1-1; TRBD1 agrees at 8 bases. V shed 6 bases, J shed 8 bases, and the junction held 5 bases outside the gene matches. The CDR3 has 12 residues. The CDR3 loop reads CASRLDRAEAFF. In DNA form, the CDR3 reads TGTGCCAGCAGATTGGACAGGGCCGAAGCTTTCTTT.

CDR3 coding DNA: TGTGCCAGCAGTTTACTCGACAGCTTTAACTATGGCTACACCTTC. This codes for CASSLLDSFNYGYTF. The chain employs TRBV28 and TRBJ1-2, with D perhaps TRBD1 (5 bases). V was pared by 2 bases and J by 1 base, with 11 bases between. The CDR3 has 15 amino acids. Germline V gives CDR1 MDHEN, CDR2 SYDVKM.

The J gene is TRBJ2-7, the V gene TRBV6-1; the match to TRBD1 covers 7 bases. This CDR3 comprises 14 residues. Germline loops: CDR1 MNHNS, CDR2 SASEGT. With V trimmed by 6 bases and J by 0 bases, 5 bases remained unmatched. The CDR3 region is CASRRQGPSYEQYF. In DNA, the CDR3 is TGTGCCAGCAGAAGACAGGGTCCCTCCTACGAGCAGTACTTC.